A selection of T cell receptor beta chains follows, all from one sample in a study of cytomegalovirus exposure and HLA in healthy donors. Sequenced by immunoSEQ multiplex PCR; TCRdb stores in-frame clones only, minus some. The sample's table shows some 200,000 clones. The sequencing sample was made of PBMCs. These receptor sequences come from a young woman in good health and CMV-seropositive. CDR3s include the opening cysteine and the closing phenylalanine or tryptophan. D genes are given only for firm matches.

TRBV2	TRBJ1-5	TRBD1	TGTGCCAGCAGGATACAGGGGGACAGCAATCAGCCCCAGCATTTT	CASRIQGDSNQPQHF
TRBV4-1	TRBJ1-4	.	TGCGCCAGCAGCCCACCCACTGAGGGGCAGGGGCGAAACTTGCTGTTTTTT	CASSPPTEGQGRNLLFF
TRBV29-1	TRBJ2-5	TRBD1	TGCAGCGTTGTGGCAGGGGGAAAGGGAGAGACCCAGTACTTC	CSVVAGGKGETQYF
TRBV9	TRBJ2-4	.	TGTGCCAGCAGCGTAGACCTAGCATCAAACATTCAGTACTTC	CASSVDLASNIQYF
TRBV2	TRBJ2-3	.	TGTGCCACTGCCGGGGTTTTCACAGATACGCAGTATTTT	CATAGVFTDTQYF
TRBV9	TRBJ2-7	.	TGTGCCAGCAGCGAAAGACAGGGGAGGGTGAACGAGCAGTACTTC	CASSERQGRVNEQYF
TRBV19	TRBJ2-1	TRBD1	TGTGCCAGTAGTCCCCCGGACAGGCCCTACAATGAGCAGTTCTTC	CASSPPDRPYNEQFF
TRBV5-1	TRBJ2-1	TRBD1	TGCGCCAGCAGCTCGGGACAGTACAATGAGCAGTTCTTC	CASSSGQYNEQFF
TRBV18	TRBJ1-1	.	TGTGCCAGCTCACCGAGCGTTGACACTGAAGCTTTCTTT	CASSPSVDTEAFF
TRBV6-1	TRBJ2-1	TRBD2	TGTGCCATGCAAATCGGGACTAGCGTTCATGAGCAGTTCTTC	CAMQIGTSVHEQFF
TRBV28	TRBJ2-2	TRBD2	TGTGCCAGCAGTCCGGGAGGGACCACCGGGGAGCTGTTTTTT	CASSPGGTTGELFF
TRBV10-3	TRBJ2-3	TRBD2	TGTGCCACAGCGGCGCTAGCGGGGGCCGTCATTAGCACAGATACGCAGTATTTT	CATAALAGAVISTDTQYF
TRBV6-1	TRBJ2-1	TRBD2	TGTGCCAGCAGTGAAGACGGGGGGTCCCCCTACAATGAGCAGTTCTTC	CASSEDGGSPYNEQFF
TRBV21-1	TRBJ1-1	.	TGTGCCAGCAGCAAAGCGCGAGAGGAGAACACTGAAGCTTTCTTT	CASSKAREENTEAFF
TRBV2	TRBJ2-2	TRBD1	TGTGCCAGCAGGGTGTCCCGGGACAGGGGAAACACCGGGGAGCTGTTTTTT	CASRVSRDRGNTGELFF
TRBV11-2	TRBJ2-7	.	TGTGCCAGCAGACGAGCTGGAGGGGTCGAGTACGAGCAGTACTTC	CASRRAGGVEYEQYF
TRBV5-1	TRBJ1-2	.	TGCGCCAGCAGCTCCAACTCAGGGGACTATGGCTACACCTTC	CASSSNSGDYGYTF
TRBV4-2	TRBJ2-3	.	TGTGCCAGCAGCCAAGACAATCGCCCTACGACAGATACGCAGTATTTT	CASSQDNRPTTDTQYF
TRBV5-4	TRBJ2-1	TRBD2	TGTGCCAGCAGCTTACCCGGGACTAGCGGTAACAATGAGCAGTTCTTC	CASSLPGTSGNNEQFF
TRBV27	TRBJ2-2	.	TGTGCCAGCAGCCCCCATACCCGATCTAGCGCCGCGAACACCGGGGAGCTGTTTTTT	CASSPHTRSSAANTGELFF
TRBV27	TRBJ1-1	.	TGTGCCACAGTTAGGGGCACTGAAGCTTTCTTT	CATVRGTEAFF
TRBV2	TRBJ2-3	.	TGTGCCAGCAGTGAGCGGTCCATCACAGATACGCAGTATTTT	CASSERSITDTQYF
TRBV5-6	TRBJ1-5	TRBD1	TGTGCCAGCAGCTTATCCGCAGGGGGGTTTAATCAGCCCCAGCATTTT	CASSLSAGGFNQPQHF
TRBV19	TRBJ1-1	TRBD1	TGTGCCAGTATCCGACAGGGGAGGGCGACTGAAGCTTTCTTT	CASIRQGRATEAFF
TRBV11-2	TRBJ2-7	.	TGTGCCAGCAGCTTAGAGGGGGCGTTCGTCGAGCAGTACTTC	CASSLEGAFVEQYF
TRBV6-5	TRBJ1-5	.	TGTGCCAGCAGTTACTCATGGGGAACAGGTCAGCCCCAGCATTTT	CASSYSWGTGQPQHF
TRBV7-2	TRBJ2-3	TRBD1	TGTGCCAGCAGCGCCCGGGACAGATTCACAGATACGCAGTATTTT	CASSARDRFTDTQYF
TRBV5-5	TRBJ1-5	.	TGTGCCAGCAGCTCGGACAAGAGCAATCAGCCCCAGCATTTT	CASSSDKSNQPQHF
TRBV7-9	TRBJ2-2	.	TGTGCCAGCAGCTTGCCCCGAGGGGGTTTAGGCACCGGGGAGCTGTTTTTT	CASSLPRGGLGTGELFF
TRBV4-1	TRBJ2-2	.	TGCGCCAGCAGCCAAGAAACTCTCCTACAGGGTCGGACCGGGGAGCTGTTTTTT	CASSQETLLQGRTGELFF
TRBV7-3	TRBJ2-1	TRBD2	TGTGCCAGCAGCTTAAGTGGCGGGGGGGCAATAGGGAGTGAGCAGTTCTTC	CASSLSGGGAIGSEQFF
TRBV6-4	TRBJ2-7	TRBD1	TGTGCCAGCAGTGAGAGGACAGGGACTCGAGAGCAGTACTTC	CASSERTGTREQYF
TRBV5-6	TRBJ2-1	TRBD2	TGTGCCAGCAGCTTGACCGGGACTAGCGATGATGAGCAGTTCTTC	CASSLTGTSDDEQFF
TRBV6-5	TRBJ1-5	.	TGTGCCAGCAGCCTCCCGGGGGGTCAGCCCCAGCATTTT	CASSLPGGQPQHF
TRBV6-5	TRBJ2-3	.	TGTGCCAGCAGTTACTCAGGGGGAGCAGGCGCAGATACGCAGTATTTT	CASSYSGGAGADTQYF
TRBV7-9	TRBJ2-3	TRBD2	TGTGCCAGCAGCGTCCCTCCCGGGAGGGCCACAGATACGCAGTATTTT	CASSVPPGRATDTQYF
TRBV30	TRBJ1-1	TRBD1	TGTGCCTGGAGTCGCGGGACAGGGGGCACTGAAGCTTTCTTT	CAWSRGTGGTEAFF
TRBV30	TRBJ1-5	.	TGTGCCTGGAGTGTACGGTCGAGCAATCAGCCCCAGCATTTT	CAWSVRSSNQPQHF
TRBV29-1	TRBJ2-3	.	TGCAGCGTTGTAGGAGTATTGAATACAGATACGCAGTATTTT	CSVVGVLNTDTQYF
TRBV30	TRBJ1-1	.	TGTGCCTGGAGCGAAGCTCAGGGGTTTAGTGCTGAAGCTTTCTTT	CAWSEAQGFSAEAFF
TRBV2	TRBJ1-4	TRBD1	TGTGCCAGCAGTGAAGATCGGCACAGGGGGCTTTTT	CASSEDRHRGLF
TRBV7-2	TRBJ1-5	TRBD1	TGTGCCAGCAGCTTAGAGCGGACAGGGTTTAATCAGCCCCAGCATTTT	CASSLERTGFNQPQHF
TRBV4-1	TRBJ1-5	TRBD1	TGCGCCAGCAGCCTCCAGGGGGGTAGCAATCAGCCCCAGCATTTT	CASSLQGGSNQPQHF
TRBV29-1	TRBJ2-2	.	TGCAGCGTTGTAAGATCGGGGGCGACGGGAGGCGGGGAGCTGTTTTTT	CSVVRSGATGGGELFF
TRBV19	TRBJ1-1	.	TGTGCCAGTACCCAGAGGGGGAGAGACACTGAAGCTTTCTTT	CASTQRGRDTEAFF
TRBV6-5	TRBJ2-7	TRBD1	TGTGCCAGCGGCCCGGGACAGTACTACGAGCAGTACTTC	CASGPGQYYEQYF
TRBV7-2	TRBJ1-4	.	TGTGCCAGCAGCTTAGAACCAAACAGCGAAAAACTGTTTTTT	CASSLEPNSEKLFF
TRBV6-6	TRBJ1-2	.	TGTGCCAGCAGTTCACAGGGCGACTATGGCTACACCTTC	CASSSQGDYGYTF